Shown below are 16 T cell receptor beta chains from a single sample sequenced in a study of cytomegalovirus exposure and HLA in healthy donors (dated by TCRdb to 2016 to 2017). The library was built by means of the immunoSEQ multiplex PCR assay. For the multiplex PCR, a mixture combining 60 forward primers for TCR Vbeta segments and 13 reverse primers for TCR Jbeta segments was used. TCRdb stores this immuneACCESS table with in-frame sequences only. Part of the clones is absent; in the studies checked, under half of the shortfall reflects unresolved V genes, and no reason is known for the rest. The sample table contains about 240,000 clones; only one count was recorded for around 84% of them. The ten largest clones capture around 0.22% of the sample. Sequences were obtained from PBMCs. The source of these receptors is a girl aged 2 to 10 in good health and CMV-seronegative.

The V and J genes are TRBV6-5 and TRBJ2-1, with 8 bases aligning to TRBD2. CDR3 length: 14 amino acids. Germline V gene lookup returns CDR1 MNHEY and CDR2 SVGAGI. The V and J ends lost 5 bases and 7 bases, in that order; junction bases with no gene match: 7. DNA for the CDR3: TGTGCCAGCAGTGAAAGCGGGGGTGGGAATGAGCAGTTCTTC. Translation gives CASSESGGGNEQFF.

For the CDR3, the DNA is TGTGCCAGCAGCTTCGGGACTAGCGGGTACAATGAGCAGTTCTTC. Protein product: CASSFGTSGYNEQFF. The chain combines TRBV7-9 with TRBJ2-1; TRBD2 matches 12 bases. The germline CDR1 and CDR2 sequences are SEHNR and FQNEAQ (reference sequence). Germline trimming cut 3 bases from V and 4 bases from J; bases unmatched to any gene: 1. CDR3 size: 15 residues.

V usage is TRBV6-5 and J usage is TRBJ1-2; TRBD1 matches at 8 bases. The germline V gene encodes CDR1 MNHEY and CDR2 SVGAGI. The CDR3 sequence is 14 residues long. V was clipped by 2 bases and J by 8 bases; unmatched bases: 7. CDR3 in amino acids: CASSYGQGAGGYTF. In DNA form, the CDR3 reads TGTGCCAGCAGTTACGGGCAGGGGGCTGGAGGCTACACCTTC.

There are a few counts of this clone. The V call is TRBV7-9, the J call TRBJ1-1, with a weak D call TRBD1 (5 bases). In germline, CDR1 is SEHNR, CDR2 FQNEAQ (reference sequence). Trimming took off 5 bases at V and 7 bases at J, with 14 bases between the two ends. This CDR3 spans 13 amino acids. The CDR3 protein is CASSLLGASEAFF. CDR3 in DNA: TGTGCCAGCAGCCTCTTAGGGGCCAGTGAAGCTTTCTTT.

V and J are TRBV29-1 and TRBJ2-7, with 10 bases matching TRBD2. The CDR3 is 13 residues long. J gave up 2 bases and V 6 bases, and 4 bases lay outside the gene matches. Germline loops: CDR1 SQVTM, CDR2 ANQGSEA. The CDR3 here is CSVGLAATYEQYF. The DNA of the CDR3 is TGCAGCGTCGGACTAGCGGCCACCTACGAGCAGTACTTC.

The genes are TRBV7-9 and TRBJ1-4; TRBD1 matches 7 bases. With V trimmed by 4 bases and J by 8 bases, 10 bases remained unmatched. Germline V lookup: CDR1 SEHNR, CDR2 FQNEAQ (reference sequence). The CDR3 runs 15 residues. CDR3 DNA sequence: TGTGCCAGCAGCTCTAGACAGGGATATCGAGAAAAACTGTTTTTT. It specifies CASSSRQGYREKLFF. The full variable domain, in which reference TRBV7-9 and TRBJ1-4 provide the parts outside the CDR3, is DTGVSQNPRHKITKRGQNVTFRCDPISEHNRLYWYRQTLGQGPEFLTYFQNEAQLEKSRLLSDRFSAERPKGSFSTLEIQRTEQGDSAMYLCASSSRQGYREKLFFGSGTQLSVL.

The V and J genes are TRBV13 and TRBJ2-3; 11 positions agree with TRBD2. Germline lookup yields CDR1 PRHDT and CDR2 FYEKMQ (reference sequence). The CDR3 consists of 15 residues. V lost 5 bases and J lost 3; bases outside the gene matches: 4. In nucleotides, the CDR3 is TGTGCCAGCAGCACACGGACTAGCGGGACAGATACGCAGTATTTT. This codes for CASSTRTSGTDTQYF.

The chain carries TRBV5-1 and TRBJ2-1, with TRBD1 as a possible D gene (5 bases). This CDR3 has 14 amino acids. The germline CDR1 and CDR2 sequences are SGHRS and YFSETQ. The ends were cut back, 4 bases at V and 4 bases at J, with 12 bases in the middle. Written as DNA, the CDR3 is TGCGCCAGCAGCACAGGTCGAGCGTACAATGAGCAGTTCTTC. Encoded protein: CASSTGRAYNEQFF.

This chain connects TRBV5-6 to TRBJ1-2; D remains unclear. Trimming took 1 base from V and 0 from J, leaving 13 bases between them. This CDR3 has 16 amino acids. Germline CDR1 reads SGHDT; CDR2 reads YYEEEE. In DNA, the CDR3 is TGTGCCAGCAGCTTGATCAGGAATAAAGCTAACTATGGCTACACCTTC. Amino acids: CASSLIRNKANYGYTF. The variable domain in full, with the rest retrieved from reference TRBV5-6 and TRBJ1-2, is DAGVTQSPTHLIKTRGQQVTLRCSPKSGHDTVSWYQQALGQGPQFIFQYYEEEERQRGNFPDRFSGHQFPNYSSELNVNALLLGDSALYLCASSLIRNKANYGYTFGSGTRLTVV.

CDR3 in DNA: TGTGCCAGCACCCGGACTAGTAGTAACACCGGGGAGCTGTTTTTT. It yields the protein CASTRTSSNTGELFF. This chain connects TRBV7-7 to TRBJ2-2; 7 bases fit TRBD2. The CDR3 consists of 15 residues. The germline V gene encodes CDR1 SSHAT and CDR2 FNYEAQ (reference sequence). Unmatched junction bases numbered 7, after V lost 7 bases and J lost 2 bases.

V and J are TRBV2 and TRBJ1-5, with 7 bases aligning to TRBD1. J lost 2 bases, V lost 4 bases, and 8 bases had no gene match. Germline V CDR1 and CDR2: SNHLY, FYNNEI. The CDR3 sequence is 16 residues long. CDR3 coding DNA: TGTGCCAGCAGTGTACAGGGGAGAGCGGGCAATCAGCCCCAGCATTTT. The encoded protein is CASSVQGRAGNQPQHF.

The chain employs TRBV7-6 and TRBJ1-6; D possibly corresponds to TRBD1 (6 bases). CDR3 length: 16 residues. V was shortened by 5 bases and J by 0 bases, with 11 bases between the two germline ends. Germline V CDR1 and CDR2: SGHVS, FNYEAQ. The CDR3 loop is CASSLGAFSYNSPLHF. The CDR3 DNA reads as TGTGCCAGCAGCCTGGGGGCTTTCTCCTATAATTCACCCCTCCACTTT.

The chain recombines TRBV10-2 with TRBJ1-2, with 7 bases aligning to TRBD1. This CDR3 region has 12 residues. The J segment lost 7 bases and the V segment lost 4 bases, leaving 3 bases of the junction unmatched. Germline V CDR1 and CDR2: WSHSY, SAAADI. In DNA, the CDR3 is TGCGCCAGCAGTGGACAGGGCTTTGGCTACACCTTC. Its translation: CASSGQGFGYTF.

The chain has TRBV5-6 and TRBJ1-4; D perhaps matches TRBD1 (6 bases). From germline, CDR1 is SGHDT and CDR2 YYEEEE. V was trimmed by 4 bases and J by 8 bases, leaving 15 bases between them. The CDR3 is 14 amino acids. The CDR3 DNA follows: TGTGCCAGCAGCCCAGGGGCCGGAGACGAAAAACTGTTTTTT. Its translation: CASSPGAGDEKLFF.

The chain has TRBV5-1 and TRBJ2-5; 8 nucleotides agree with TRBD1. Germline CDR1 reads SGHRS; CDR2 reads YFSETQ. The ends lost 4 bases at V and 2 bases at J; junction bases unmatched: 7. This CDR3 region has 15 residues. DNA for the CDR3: TGCGCCAGCAGCCCCCCCGACAGGGGACAAGAGACCCAGTACTTC. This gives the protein CASSPPDRGQETQYF.

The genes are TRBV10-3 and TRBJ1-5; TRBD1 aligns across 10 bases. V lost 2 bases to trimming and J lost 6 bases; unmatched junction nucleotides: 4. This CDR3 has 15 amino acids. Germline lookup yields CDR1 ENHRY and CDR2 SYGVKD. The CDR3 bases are TGTGCCATCAGTGAGGGGGACAGGGGAGGTCAGCCCCAGCATTTT. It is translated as CAISEGDRGGQPQHF.